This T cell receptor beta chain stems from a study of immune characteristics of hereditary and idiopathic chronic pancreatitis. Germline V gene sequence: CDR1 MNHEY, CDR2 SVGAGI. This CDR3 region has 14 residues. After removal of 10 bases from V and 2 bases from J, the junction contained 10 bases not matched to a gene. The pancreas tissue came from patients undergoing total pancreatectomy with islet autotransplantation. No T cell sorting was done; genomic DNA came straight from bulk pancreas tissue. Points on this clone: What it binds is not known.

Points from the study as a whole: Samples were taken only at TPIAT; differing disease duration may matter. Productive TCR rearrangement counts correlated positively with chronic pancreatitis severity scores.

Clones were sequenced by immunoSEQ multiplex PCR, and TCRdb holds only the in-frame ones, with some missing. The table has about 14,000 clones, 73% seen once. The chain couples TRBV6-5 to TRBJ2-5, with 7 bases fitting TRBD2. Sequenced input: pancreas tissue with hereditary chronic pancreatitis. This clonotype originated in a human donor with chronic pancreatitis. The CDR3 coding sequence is TGTGCCATCCGATCAGCCGGGGGGCAAGAGACCCAGTACTTC. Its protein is CAIRSAGGQETQYF.